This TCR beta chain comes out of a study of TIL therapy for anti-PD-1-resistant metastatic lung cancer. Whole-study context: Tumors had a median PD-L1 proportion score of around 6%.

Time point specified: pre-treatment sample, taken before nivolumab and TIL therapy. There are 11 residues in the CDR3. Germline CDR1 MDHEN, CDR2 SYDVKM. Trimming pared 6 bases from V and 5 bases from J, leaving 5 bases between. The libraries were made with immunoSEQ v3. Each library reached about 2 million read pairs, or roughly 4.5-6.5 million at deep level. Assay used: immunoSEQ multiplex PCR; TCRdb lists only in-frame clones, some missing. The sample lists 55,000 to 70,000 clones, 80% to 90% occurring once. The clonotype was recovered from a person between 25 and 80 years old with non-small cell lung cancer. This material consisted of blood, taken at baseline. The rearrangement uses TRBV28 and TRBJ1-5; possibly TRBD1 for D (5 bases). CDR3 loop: CASRGDQPQHF. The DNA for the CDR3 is TGTGCCAGCAGAGGGGATCAGCCCCAGCATTTT.